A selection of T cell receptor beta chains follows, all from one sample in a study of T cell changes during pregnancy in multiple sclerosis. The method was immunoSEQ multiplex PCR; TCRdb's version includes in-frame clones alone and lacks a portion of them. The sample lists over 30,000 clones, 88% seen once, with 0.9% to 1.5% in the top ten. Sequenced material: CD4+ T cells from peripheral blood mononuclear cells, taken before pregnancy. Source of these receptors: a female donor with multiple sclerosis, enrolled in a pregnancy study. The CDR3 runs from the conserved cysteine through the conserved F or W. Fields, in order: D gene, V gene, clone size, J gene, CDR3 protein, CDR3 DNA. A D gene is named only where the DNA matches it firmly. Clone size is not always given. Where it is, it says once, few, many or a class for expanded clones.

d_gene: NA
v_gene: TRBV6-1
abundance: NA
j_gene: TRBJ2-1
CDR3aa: CASHSSYNEQFF
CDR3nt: TGTGCCAGCCATAGCTCCTACAATGAGCAGTTCTTC

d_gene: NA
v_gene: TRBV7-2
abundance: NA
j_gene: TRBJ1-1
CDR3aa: CASSLVLTTNTEAFF
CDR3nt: TGTGCCAGCAGCTTAGTTCTGACAACAAACACTGAAGCTTTCTTT

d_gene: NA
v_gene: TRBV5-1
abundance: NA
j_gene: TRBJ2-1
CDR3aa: CASSSDTNTNNEQFF
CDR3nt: TGCGCCAGCAGCTCCGACACAAACACAAACAATGAGCAGTTCTTC

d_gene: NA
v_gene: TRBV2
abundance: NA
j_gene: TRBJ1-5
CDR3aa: CASSDPGRPSNQPQHF
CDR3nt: TGTGCCAGCAGTGACCCAGGGAGGCCCAGCAATCAGCCCCAGCATTTT

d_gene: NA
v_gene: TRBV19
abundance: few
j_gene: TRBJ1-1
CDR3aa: CASSRDLNTEAFF
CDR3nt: TGTGCCAGTAGTCGGGATTTGAACACTGAAGCTTTCTTT

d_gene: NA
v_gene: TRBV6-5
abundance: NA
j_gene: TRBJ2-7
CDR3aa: CASSYSYRGGAEQYF
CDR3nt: TGTGCCAGCAGTTACAGTTACAGGGGGGGGGCCGAGCAGTACTTC

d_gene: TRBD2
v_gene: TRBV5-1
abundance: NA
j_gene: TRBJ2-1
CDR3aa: CASSAPTSGRVF
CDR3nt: TGCGCCAGCAGCGCCCCGACTAGCGGGAGGGTCTTC

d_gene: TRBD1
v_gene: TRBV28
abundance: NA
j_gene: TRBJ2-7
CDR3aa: CASSTPDRAEQYF
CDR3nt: TGTGCCAGCAGTACCCCGGACAGGGCCGAGCAGTACTTC

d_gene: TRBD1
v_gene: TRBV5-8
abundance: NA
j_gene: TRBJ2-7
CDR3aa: CASSRTGFYEQYF
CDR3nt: TGTGCCAGCAGCAGGACAGGCTTCTACGAGCAGTACTTC

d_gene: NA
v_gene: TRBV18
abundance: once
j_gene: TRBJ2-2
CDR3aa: CASSPPGGKNTGELFF
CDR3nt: TGTGCCAGCTCACCACCAGGCGGGAAGAACACCGGGGAGCTGTTTTTT

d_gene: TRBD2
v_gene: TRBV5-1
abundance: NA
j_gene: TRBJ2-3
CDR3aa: CASSPGLAGTSTDTQYF
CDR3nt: TGCGCCAGCAGCCCCGGACTAGCGGGAACTAGCACAGATACGCAGTATTTT

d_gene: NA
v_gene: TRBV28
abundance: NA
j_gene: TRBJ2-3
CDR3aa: CASSYLAPQLGNTDTQYF
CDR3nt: TGTGCCAGCAGTTATTTAGCCCCTCAACTAGGAAACACAGATACGCAGTATTTT

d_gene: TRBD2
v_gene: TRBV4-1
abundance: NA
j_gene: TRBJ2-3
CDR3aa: CASSQGIRLARSTDTQYF
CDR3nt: TGCGCCAGCAGCCAGGGGATACGACTAGCGCGAAGCACAGATACGCAGTATTTT

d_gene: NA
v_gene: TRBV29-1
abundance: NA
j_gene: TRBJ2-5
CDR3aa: CSVQRGQETQYF
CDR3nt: TGCAGCGTCCAAAGGGGGCAAGAGACCCAGTACTTC

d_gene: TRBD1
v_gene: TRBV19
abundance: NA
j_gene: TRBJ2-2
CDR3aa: CASSYPGQVTGELFF
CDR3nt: TGTGCCAGTAGTTACCCGGGACAGGTCACCGGGGAGCTGTTTTTT

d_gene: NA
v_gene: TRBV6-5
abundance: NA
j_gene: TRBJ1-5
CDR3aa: CASGRGSQPQHF
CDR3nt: TGTGCCAGCGGGAGGGGTAGTCAGCCCCAGCATTTT

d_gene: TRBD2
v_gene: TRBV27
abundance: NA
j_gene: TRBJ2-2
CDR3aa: CASSLAGGTGELFF
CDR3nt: TGTGCCAGCAGTTTAGCGGGGGGAACCGGGGAGCTGTTTTTT

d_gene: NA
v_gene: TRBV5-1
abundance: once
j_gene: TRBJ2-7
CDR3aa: CASSLGQVYEQYF
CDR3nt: TGCGCCAGCAGCTTGGGACAGGTCTACGAGCAGTACTTC

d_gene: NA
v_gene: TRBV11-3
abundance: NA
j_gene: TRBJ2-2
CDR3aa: CASTVGANTGELFF
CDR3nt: TGTGCCAGCACGGTAGGGGCGAACACCGGGGAGCTGTTTTTT

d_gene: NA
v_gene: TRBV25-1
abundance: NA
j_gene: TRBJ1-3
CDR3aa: CASRTGGSGNTIYF
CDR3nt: TGTGCCAGCAGAACCGGGGGTTCTGGAAACACCATATATTTT

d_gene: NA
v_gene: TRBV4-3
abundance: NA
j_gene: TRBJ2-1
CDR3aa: CASSQDVLSGEQFF
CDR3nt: TGCGCCAGCAGCCAAGATGTACTCTCCGGTGAGCAGTTCTTC

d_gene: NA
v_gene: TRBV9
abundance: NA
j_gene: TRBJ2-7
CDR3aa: CASSARGSAPYEQYF
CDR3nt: TGTGCCAGCAGCGCCAGGGGTTCCGCTCCCTACGAGCAGTACTTC

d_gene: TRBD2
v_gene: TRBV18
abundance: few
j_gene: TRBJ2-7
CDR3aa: CASSTTSGTFYEQYF
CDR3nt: TGTGCCAGCTCAACGACTAGCGGAACATTCTACGAGCAGTACTTC

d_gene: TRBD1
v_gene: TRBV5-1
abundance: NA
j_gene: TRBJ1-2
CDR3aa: CASSLEAGTGLGYTF
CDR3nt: TGCGCCAGCAGCTTGGAAGCTGGGACAGGCCTTGGCTACACCTTC

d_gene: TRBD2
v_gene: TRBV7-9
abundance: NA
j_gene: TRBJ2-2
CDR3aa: CASSQSGRRNTGELFF
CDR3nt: TGTGCCAGCAGCCAAAGCGGGAGACGGAACACCGGGGAGCTGTTTTTT

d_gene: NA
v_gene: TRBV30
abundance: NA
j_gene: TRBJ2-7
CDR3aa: CAWSVTQYEQYF
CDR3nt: TGTGCCTGGAGTGTAACGCAGTACGAGCAGTACTTC

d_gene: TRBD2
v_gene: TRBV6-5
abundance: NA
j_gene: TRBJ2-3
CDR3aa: CASSWVAGGPDTQYF
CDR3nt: TGTGCCAGCAGTTGGGTTGCGGGAGGGCCCGATACGCAGTATTTT

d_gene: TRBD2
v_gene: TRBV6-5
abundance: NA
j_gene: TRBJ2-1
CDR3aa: CASSRGWLAGGEQFF
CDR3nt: TGTGCCAGCAGTAGGGGGTGGCTAGCGGGAGGTGAGCAGTTCTTC

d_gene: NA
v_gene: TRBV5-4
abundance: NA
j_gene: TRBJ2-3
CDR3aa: CASSLDSGSTDTQYF
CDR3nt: TGTGCCAGCAGCTTGGACAGCGGCAGCACAGATACGCAGTATTTT

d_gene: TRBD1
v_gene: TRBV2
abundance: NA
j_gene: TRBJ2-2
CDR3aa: CASSEGQGKSGELFF
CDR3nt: TGTGCCAGCAGTGAAGGACAGGGGAAGTCCGGGGAGCTGTTTTTT

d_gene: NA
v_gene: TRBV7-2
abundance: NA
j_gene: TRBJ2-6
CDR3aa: CASSPTGFGANVLTF
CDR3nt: TGTGCCAGCAGCCCCACAGGGTTTGGGGCCAACGTCCTGACTTTC

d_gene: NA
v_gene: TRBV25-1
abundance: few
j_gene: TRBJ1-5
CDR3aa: CASSGGGYSNQPQHF
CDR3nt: TGTGCCAGCAGTGGCGGGGGGTATAGCAATCAGCCCCAGCATTTT

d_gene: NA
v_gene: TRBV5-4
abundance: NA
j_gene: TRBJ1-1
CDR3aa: CASSPTQENTEAFF
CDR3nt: TGTGCCAGCAGCCCTACCCAGGAGAACACTGAAGCTTTCTTT

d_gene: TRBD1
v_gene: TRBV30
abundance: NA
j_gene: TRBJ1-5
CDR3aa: CAWSDRGDQPQHF
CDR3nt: TGTGCCTGGTCCGACAGGGGAGATCAGCCCCAGCATTTT

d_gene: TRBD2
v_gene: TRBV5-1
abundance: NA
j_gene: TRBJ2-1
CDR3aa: CASSLTLAGADEQFF
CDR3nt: TGCGCCAGCAGCTTGACGCTAGCGGGAGCGGATGAGCAGTTCTTC

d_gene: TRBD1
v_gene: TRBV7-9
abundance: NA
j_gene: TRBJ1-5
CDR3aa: CASSRQGGQPQHF
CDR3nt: TGTGCCAGCAGCCGACAGGGAGGACAGCCCCAGCATTTT